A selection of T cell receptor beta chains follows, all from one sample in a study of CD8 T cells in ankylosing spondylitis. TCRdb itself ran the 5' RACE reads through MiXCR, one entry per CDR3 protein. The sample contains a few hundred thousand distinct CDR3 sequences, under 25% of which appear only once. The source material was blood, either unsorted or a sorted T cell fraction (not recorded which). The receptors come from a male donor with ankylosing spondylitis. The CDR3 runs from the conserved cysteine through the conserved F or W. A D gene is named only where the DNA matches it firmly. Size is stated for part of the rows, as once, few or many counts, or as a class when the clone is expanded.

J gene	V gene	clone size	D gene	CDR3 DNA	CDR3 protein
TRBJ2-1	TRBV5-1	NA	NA	TGCGCCAGCAGCACGGTTAGGCTTAACAATGAGCAGTTCTTC	CASSTVRLNNEQFF
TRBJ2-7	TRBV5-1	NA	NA	TGCGCCAGCAGCTTGCCGACAGACCTTTTGGGCGAGCAGTACTTC	CASSLPTDLLGEQYF
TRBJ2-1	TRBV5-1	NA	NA	TGCGCCAGCTCACGCGAGGGAGGTTGGTACAATGAGCAGTTCTTC	CASSREGGWYNEQFF
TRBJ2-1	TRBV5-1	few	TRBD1	TGCGCCAGCAGCCGAGGCGGACAGGGAGGCAATGAGCAGTTCTTC	CASSRGGQGGNEQFF
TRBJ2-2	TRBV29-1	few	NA	TGCAGCGTGCTACTTTTTGGTACAGACACCGGGGAGCTGTTTTTT	CSVLLFGTDTGELFF
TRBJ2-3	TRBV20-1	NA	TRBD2	TGCAGTGCGAGACGACTAGCGGGATCTGATACGCAGTATTTT	CSARRLAGSDTQYF
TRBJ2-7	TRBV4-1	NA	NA	TGCGCCAGCAGCCAAGGTCGAACAAGCGACTACGAGCAGTACTTC	CASSQGRTSDYEQYF
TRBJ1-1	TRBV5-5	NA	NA	TGTGCCAGCAGCTTTACACAGGGTTGGGACACTGAAGCTTTCTTT	CASSFTQGWDTEAFF
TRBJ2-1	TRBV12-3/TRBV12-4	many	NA	TGTGCCAGCACCCTGGACAGCAACAATGAGCAGTTCTTC	CASTLDSNNEQFF
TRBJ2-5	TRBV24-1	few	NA	TGTGCCACCAGTGCGGTAGGAACCCAGTACTTC	CATSAVGTQYF
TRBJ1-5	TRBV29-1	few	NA	TGCAGCGTCGCACAGGTTGGTCGGAATCAGCCCCAGCATTTT	CSVAQVGRNQPQHF
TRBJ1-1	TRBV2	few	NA	TGTGCCAGCAGGGAAGACACCGGGGGCGGTACTGAAGCTTTCTTT	CASREDTGGGTEAFF
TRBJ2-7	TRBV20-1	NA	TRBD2	TGCAGTGCACACGGGACTAGCGGATTTTACGAGCAGTACTTC	CSAHGTSGFYEQYF
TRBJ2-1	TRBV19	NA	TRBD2	TGTGCCAGTAGCCGACTAGCGGGATTCAACAATGAGCAGTTCTTC	CASSRLAGFNNEQFF
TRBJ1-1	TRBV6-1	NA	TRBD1	TGTGCCAGCAGTGAAGCGGGACAGGGGATGAACACTGAAGCTTTCTTT	CASSEAGQGMNTEAFF
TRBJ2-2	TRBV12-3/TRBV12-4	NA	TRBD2	TGTGCCAGCAGTCAACGGGAGGACGGGGAGCTGTTTTTT	CASSQREDGELFF
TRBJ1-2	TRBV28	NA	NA	TGTGCCAGCAGTAGTCAGTTCTATGGCTACACCTTC	CASSSQFYGYTF
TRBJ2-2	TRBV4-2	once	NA	TGTGCCAGCAGCCGCGTTCGGGGTGACGGAGAGCTGTTTTTT	CASSRVRGDGELFF
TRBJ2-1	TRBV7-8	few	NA	TGTGCCAGCAGCTTAGTTGTGGGAGTGGGAAATGAGCAGTTCTTC	CASSLVVGVGNEQFF
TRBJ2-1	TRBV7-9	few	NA	TGTGCCAGCAGCTTAGATGTCAGAATCTACAATGAGCAGTTCTTC	CASSLDVRIYNEQFF
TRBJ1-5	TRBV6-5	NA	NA	TGTGCCAGCAAGGGGGTCAATCAGCCCCAGCATTTT	CASKGVNQPQHF
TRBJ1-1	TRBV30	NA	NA	TGTGCCTGGAGTGTGGGGGTAAGAGCCGCCAAGGCTTTCTTT	CAWSVGVRAAKAFF
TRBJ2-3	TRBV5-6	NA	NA	TGTGCCAGCAACTTCAGGGGCCCGGAACCGCAGTATTTT	CASNFRGPEPQYF
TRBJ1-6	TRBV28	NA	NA	TGTGCCAGCAGTCCCCTCGCAGGGGTTTGGAATTCACCCCTCCACTTT	CASSPLAGVWNSPLHF
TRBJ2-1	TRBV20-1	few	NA	TGCAGTGCTAGAGAAGGCGGAGCCGCCTACAATGAGCAGTTCTTC	CSAREGGAAYNEQFF
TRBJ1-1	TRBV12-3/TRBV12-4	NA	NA	TGTGCCAGCAGGAGACAGGTAATGAACACTGAAGCTTTCTTT	CASRRQVMNTEAFF
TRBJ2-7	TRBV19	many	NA	TGTGCCAGTAACCAGGGATGGAGGTACGAGCAGTACTTC	CASNQGWRYEQYF
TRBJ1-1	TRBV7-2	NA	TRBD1	TGTGCCAGCAGCTTTGGGACAGGGGGTTTTGAAGCTTTCTTT	CASSFGTGGFEAFF
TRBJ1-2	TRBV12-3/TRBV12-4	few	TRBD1	TGTGCCAGCAGTGACTGGACAGGTAGCGGCTACACCTTC	CASSDWTGSGYTF
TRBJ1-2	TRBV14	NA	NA	TGTGCCAGCAGCCAAGTAAGGGATGGCTACACCTTC	CASSQVRDGYTF
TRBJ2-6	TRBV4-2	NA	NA	TGTGCCAGCAGCCAAGACCGAGGGGCCCTAGTCCTGACTTTC	CASSQDRGALVLTF